These T cell receptor beta chains were read from a single sample in a study of control samples from healthy donors and cancer patients. Measured with immunoSEQ multiplex PCR; TCRdb has only the in-frame clones, and not every one. This table has some 150,000 clones, 94% appearing once. Material: blood. The receptors here all came from a middle-aged man in good health. Each CDR3 is given with its conserved first and last residue. A D gene is named only where the DNA matches it firmly. Size tells how often a clone was seen (once, few, many) or the class of an expanded clone, and some rows leave it out.

d_call	j_call	clone_size	v_call	cdr3_aa	cdr3_nt
NA	TRBJ2-2	NA	TRBV7-9	CASTQGRGGELFF	TGTGCCAGCACCCAAGGCAGGGGTGGGGAGCTGTTTTTT
NA	TRBJ1-4	NA	TRBV12-2	CASRSRQVGRTPANEKLFF	TGTGCAAGTCGCTCCAGACAGGTCGGCCGCACGCCAGCTAATGAAAAACTGTTTTTT
TRBD1	TRBJ1-1	NA	TRBV27	CASRTGTGIGGEAFF	TGTGCCAGCAGGACCGGGACAGGGATCGGCGGTGAAGCTTTCTTT
TRBD1	TRBJ1-5	NA	TRBV5-6	CASSLLGTGGGQPQHF	TGTGCCAGCAGCCTATTAGGGACAGGGGGCGGTCAGCCCCAGCATTTT
NA	TRBJ2-6	NA	TRBV5-6	CASSLGGTGANVLTF	TGTGCCAGCAGCTTGGGGGGAACTGGGGCCAACGTCCTGACTTTC
TRBD1	TRBJ1-6	NA	TRBV7-6	CASSAAGTGTSYNSPLHF	TGTGCCAGCAGCGCTGCCGGGACAGGAACCTCCTATAATTCACCCCTCCACTTT
TRBD1	TRBJ2-6	once	TRBV11-2	CASSLVGTGRSGANVLTF	TGTGCCAGCAGCTTAGTGGGGACAGGGCGCTCTGGGGCCAACGTCCTGACTTTC
TRBD1	TRBJ1-4	once	TRBV18	CASSPRTGEEKLFF	TGTGCCAGCTCACCACGAACAGGGGAAGAAAAACTGTTTTTT
TRBD2	TRBJ2-3	NA	TRBV7-9	CASSSGTSGGLGDTQYF	TGTGCCAGCAGCTCCGGGACTAGCGGGGGCTTGGGAGATACGCAGTATTTT
NA	TRBJ1-3	NA	TRBV7-6	CASSSDTAGNTIYF	TGTGCCAGCAGCTCCGACACGGCTGGAAACACCATATATTTT
NA	TRBJ1-2	NA	TRBV13	CASSLDRSPGYTF	TGTGCCAGCAGCTTAGATCGAAGTCCCGGCTACACCTTC
NA	TRBJ1-5	NA	TRBV6-5	CASSRTVLSNQPQHF	TGTGCCAGCAGTCGGACAGTACTCAGCAATCAGCCCCAGCATTTT
NA	TRBJ2-7	NA	TRBV29-1	CSVEDGGSSYEQYF	TGCAGCGTTGAAGACGGAGGGAGCTCCTACGAGCAGTACTTC
NA	TRBJ2-2	once	TRBV7-6	CASSLSAVNTGELFF	TGTGCCAGCAGCTTATCGGCGGTGAACACCGGGGAGCTGTTTTTT
TRBD2	TRBJ2-3	NA	TRBV16	CASSHPLASGDTDTQYF	TGTGCCAGCAGCCACCCTCTAGCTAGCGGGGACACAGATACGCAGTATTTT
NA	TRBJ1-1	NA	TRBV19	CASSLLGGLEAFF	TGTGCCAGTAGTCTACTGGGGGGTCTTGAAGCTTTCTTT
TRBD1	TRBJ2-2	NA	TRBV28	CASSYTWTGWNTGELFF	TGTGCCAGCAGCTATACCTGGACAGGGTGGAACACCGGGGAGCTGTTTTTT
NA	TRBJ2-1	NA	TRBV24-1	CATSVSGVLWNEQFF	TGTGCCACCAGTGTTTCGGGAGTTTTATGGAATGAGCAGTTCTTC
TRBD1	TRBJ1-1	NA	TRBV27	CASSLTDRARGREEGSEAFF	TGTGCCAGCAGTTTGACGGACAGGGCGCGAGGTAGGGAAGAGGGATCTGAAGCTTTCTTT
NA	TRBJ2-5	NA	TRBV12-3/TRBV12-4	CASRISGQETQYF	TGTGCCAGCAGGATTAGCGGACAAGAGACCCAGTACTTC
NA	TRBJ2-7	NA	TRBV19	CASSHPTPGEEQYF	TGTGCCAGTAGTCACCCGACCCCAGGGGAGGAGCAGTACTTC
TRBD1	TRBJ1-2	NA	TRBV4-2	CASSQERGQGVYGYTF	TGTGCCAGCAGCCAAGAAAGAGGACAGGGGGTATATGGCTACACCTTC
NA	TRBJ1-1	NA	TRBV29-1	CSVEDIDTEAFF	TGCAGCGTTGAAGACATAGACACTGAAGCTTTCTTT
TRBD1	TRBJ1-5	NA	TRBV24-1	CATSPGGAGQPQHF	TGTGCCACCAGCCCAGGGGGCGCGGGTCAGCCCCAGCATTTT
NA	TRBJ1-5	NA	TRBV21-1	CASSSNQPQHF	TGTGCCAGCAGCTCTAATCAGCCCCAGCATTTT
TRBD2	TRBJ2-7	NA	TRBV7-8	CASTKGERTRRFGAYEQYF	TGTGCCAGCACCAAAGGGGAGAGGACTAGAAGGTTTGGGGCCTACGAGCAGTACTTC
TRBD1	TRBJ1-4	NA	TRBV6-5	CASSPGGQHEKLFF	TGTGCCAGCAGTCCGGGGGGACAGCATGAAAAACTGTTTTTT
NA	TRBJ2-3	NA	TRBV6-4	CASSVSTDTDTQYF	TGTGCCAGCAGTGTATCGACTGATACAGATACGCAGTATTTT
NA	TRBJ1-1	NA	TRBV5-4	CASSTGTVNTEAFF	TGTGCCAGCAGCACCGGGACGGTCAACACTGAAGCTTTCTTT
NA	TRBJ2-1	NA	TRBV25-1	CASSEGKYNEQFF	TGTGCCAGCAGTGAAGGAAAGTACAATGAGCAGTTCTTC
TRBD1	TRBJ2-6	NA	TRBV4-3	CASSQQGQGISGANVLTF	TGCGCCAGCAGCCAACAGGGACAGGGAATCTCTGGGGCCAACGTCCTGACTTTC
NA	TRBJ2-6	NA	TRBV5-1	CASMSRGGSLANVLTF	TGCGCCAGCATGTCGAGGGGGGGCTCTTTGGCCAACGTCCTGACTTTC
TRBD1	TRBJ2-4	NA	TRBV24-1	CATSDSTGVAKNIQYF	TGTGCCACCAGTGATTCAACAGGGGTGGCCAAAAACATTCAGTACTTC
NA	TRBJ2-1	NA	TRBV6-5	CASGRTNEQFF	TGTGCCAGCGGGCGGACAAATGAGCAGTTCTTC
TRBD1	TRBJ1-5	NA	TRBV27	CASSLWGTGLNQPQHF	TGTGCCAGCAGTTTATGGGGGACAGGTCTTAATCAGCCCCAGCATTTT
NA	TRBJ2-5	few	TRBV6-6	CASSYSLQETQYF	TGTGCCAGCAGTTACTCACTGCAAGAGACCCAGTACTTC
TRBD2	TRBJ2-1	once	TRBV12-3/TRBV12-4	CASKLAGGNEQFF	TGTGCCAGCAAACTAGCGGGAGGCAATGAGCAGTTCTTC
TRBD2	TRBJ2-2	NA	TRBV19	CASSAGLAGWANTGELFF	TGTGCCAGTAGTGCGGGACTAGCGGGCTGGGCGAACACCGGGGAGCTGTTTTTT
TRBD1	TRBJ1-2	NA	TRBV10-3	CAIRGQGGVDGYTF	TGTGCCATCAGGGGACAGGGTGGGGTAGATGGCTACACCTTC
NA	TRBJ1-4	NA	TRBV14	CASSRVGTHNEKLFF	TGTGCCAGCAGCCGAGTCGGCACCCATAATGAAAAACTGTTTTTT
NA	TRBJ2-7	NA	TRBV24-1	CATSDRQGRIYEQYF	TGTGCCACCAGTGATAGGCAGGGGAGAATCTACGAGCAGTACTTC
TRBD2	TRBJ2-3	NA	TRBV10-3	CAISETGLAGGTTDTQYF	TGTGCCATCAGTGAGACCGGACTAGCGGGAGGTACCACAGATACGCAGTATTTT
TRBD2	TRBJ2-1	NA	TRBV5-1	CASSHPGTSGFYNEQFF	TGCGCCAGCAGCCACCCCGGGACTAGCGGGTTCTACAATGAGCAGTTCTTC
NA	TRBJ1-5	NA	TRBV6-1	CASSEVWIGMDSNQPQHF	TGTGCCAGCAGTGAAGTTTGGATCGGGATGGATAGCAATCAGCCCCAGCATTTT
NA	TRBJ2-7	NA	TRBV30	CAWSGTSYEQYF	TGTGCCTGGAGCGGGACTTCCTACGAGCAGTACTTC
NA	TRBJ1-5	NA	TRBV5-1	CASSLDGLGQPQHF	TGCGCCAGCAGCTTGGACGGGCTCGGGCAGCCCCAGCATTTT
NA	TRBJ2-1	NA	TRBV4-2	CASSRNSGPLSDEQFF	TGTGCCAGCAGCCGAAACAGCGGACCCCTTTCCGATGAGCAGTTCTTC
NA	TRBJ1-2	NA	TRBV3-1/TRBV3-2	CASSQTSGLNYGYTF	TGTGCCAGCAGCCAAACAAGCGGGCTTAACTATGGCTACACCTTC
TRBD1	TRBJ2-6	NA	TRBV9	CASSVNRGHTSGANVLTF	TGTGCCAGCAGCGTGAACAGGGGACACACCTCTGGGGCCAACGTCCTGACTTTC
NA	TRBJ2-1	NA	TRBV24-1	CATSAVTTDNEQFF	TGTGCCACCAGTGCCGTGACCACGGACAATGAGCAGTTCTTC
NA	TRBJ1-4	NA	TRBV6-6	CASSISPRRSEEKLFF	TGTGCCAGCAGTATCTCCCCCAGGAGATCGGAAGAAAAACTGTTTTTT
NA	TRBJ2-6	NA	TRBV27	CASSSLTGSLVLTF	TGTGCCAGCAGTTCCCTCACAGGTTCCCTCGTCCTGACTTTC
NA	TRBJ2-1	NA	TRBV6-5	CASSTGTSRADEQFF	TGTGCCAGCAGTACGGGGACTTCGAGGGCGGATGAGCAGTTCTTC
NA	TRBJ1-2	NA	TRBV3-1/TRBV3-2	CASSPSGSDYGYTF	TGTGCCAGCAGCCCCTCAGGGTCGGACTATGGCTACACCTTC
TRBD1	TRBJ1-2	NA	TRBV6-1	CASSEETGTGGSGYTF	TGTGCCAGCAGTGAAGAAACCGGGACAGGGGGTAGTGGCTACACCTTC
NA	TRBJ2-5	NA	TRBV5-8	CASSLLRAGETQYF	TGTGCCAGCAGCTTGCTGAGGGCAGGGGAGACCCAGTACTTC
NA	TRBJ1-4	once	TRBV25-1	CASSGQEKLFF	TGTGCCAGCAGCGGACAGGAAAAACTGTTTTTT